This TCR beta chain was observed in a study of blood T cell repertoires in COVID-19. Study in general: Samples taken during acute and convalescent COVID-19 were collected in the United States, Italy and Spain.

The V gene end was trimmed by 3 bases and the J gene end by 1 base; junction bases not matched to a gene: 4. The CDR3 totals 15 residues. Germline V gives CDR1 SGHTA, CDR2 FQGNSA. Libraries were prepared by immunoSEQ multiplex PCR; TCRdb keeps only in-frame clonotypes and omits some of them. The sample shows 23,000 or so clones, about nine tenths of them seen only once. The sample consisted of peripheral blood. The V call is TRBV7-2, the J call TRBJ2-3; 7 positions match TRBD2. The clonotype was recovered from a woman in her 70s with active COVID-19. CDR3 sequence reads: CASSFRRGGTDTQYF. The CDR3 DNA sequence: TGTGCCAGCAGCTTCCGACGGGGGGGCACAGATACGCAGTATTTT.